This T cell receptor (beta chain) came from a study of T cell repertoires in aging, cancer and after chemotherapy. Overall study: Patients with glioblastoma brain tumors were sampled before and after temozolomide-based therapy.

TCR beta rearrangements were amplified from peripheral blood genomic DNA. TRB rearrangements spanning V, D and J were amplified using mixed TRB-A/B primers. TCRdb ran MiXCR on the multiplex PCR reads and lists one entry per CDR3 protein. The table lists about 2,000 distinct CDR3 sequences, around 30% of them singletons. Overall study findings and caveats: Median generation probability rose over the chemotherapy interval in each cancer cohort, suggesting rebound thymic output. Compared with age-matched healthy donors, untreated hematological or solid cancer patients showed higher blood TCR clonality.

To note about this clonotype: Its specificity is not known.

The germline V gene encodes CDR1 SGHKS and CDR2 YYEKEE (reference sequence). J was trimmed by 2 bases and V by 2 bases; bases with no gene match: 8. This CDR3 is 16 amino acids long. Sequences were obtained from blood. The source is a human donor with a solid tumor. The V and J genes are TRBV5-5 and TRBJ2-5; 8 nucleotides align to TRBD1. This CDR3 reads CASSFRGQVIQETQYF. The CDR3 DNA sequence: TGTGCCAGCAGCTTCCGGGGACAGGTGATACAAGAGACCCAGTACTTC.